This T cell receptor (beta chain) was profiled in a study of Ad26.COV2.S vaccination and SARS-CoV-2 variants (dated by TCRdb to the early 2020s). Describing the broader study: Donors in the vaccine arm were drawn from COV1001, a phase I-IIa trial of Ad26.COV2.S in healthy adults that was multicentre, randomized, double-blind and placebo-controlled. Ad26.COV2.S was given intramuscularly at 5x10^10 or 1x10^11 viral particles, as a single shot or as two shots 56 days apart. Sequencing of the TCRbeta repertoire served to evaluate the specificity and breadth of SARS-CoV-2-reactive T cell receptors following Ad26.COV2.S vaccination. The TCR-sequenced set comprised around 30 samples: approximately 20 Ad26.COV2.S vaccine recipients, 5 placebo recipients and 8 SARS-CoV-2 convalescent individuals. Participants in the trial were split at random into five groups of five each, receiving low-dose or high-dose Ad26.COV2.S once or twice, or else placebo on both occasions. Investigators did not know the trial group allocation while performing experiments and assessing outcomes. Here is what the overall study found, with its caveats: Vaccine and placebo recipients had comparable non-spike TCR breadth, which fits with the vaccine containing only spike. After vaccination, spike-specific CD8+ and CD4+ T cell responses were reported to show substantial breadth. Ad26.COV2.S recipients had higher spike-specific TCR breadth than placebo recipients (P = 0.0014). It was noted by the authors that total T cell responses may have been underestimated by the TCR breadth and depth analyses. The study lacked the statistical power to compare responses across vaccine doses or regimens.

CDR1 and CDR2, looked up from the germline V gene, are SGHRS and YFSETQ. From the cysteine through the phenylalanine, the CDR3 covers 15 amino acids. The entry retains the CDR3 DNA only, 45 bases that are in frame from base 1. Deletion took 0 bases off V and 0 bases off J, with a span of 7 bases between the germline ends. Note on this clone: Its antigen is currently not known. Base-call qualities are not available, and no considerably larger clone is one nucleotide away. The sample contains more than one DNA sequence encoding this CDR3.

The immunoSEQ Assay was the method used to sequence TCRbeta CDR3 regions. After extraction, genomic DNA underwent amplification by bias-controlled multiplex PCR, followed by high-throughput sequencing. The authors' analysis ran thus. To quantify the absolute abundance of each unique TCRbeta CDR3 region, sequences were collapsed and filtered. T cell fraction was estimated by normalizing TCRbeta template counts to usable DNA, which was measured by amplifying reference genes present in all nucleated cells. Repertoire TCRs were annotated as SARS-CoV-2-specific by exact matching of V gene, CDR3 amino acid sequence and J gene to a known reactive TCR set. The reference SARS-CoV-2 TCR set was derived from MIRA and filtered for enrichment in COVID-19-positive ImmuneCODE repertoires, a step that removed public or cross-reactive TCRs. Using the MIRA antigens, annotated TCRs were further analysed by specific ORF or by position within an ORF. Breadth was defined as the number of annotated unique rearrangements divided by the total number of unique productive rearrangements, and depth was defined as the summed frequency of the annotated unique rearrangements. TCR breadth was compared between groups using two-sided Wilcoxon rank-sum tests. TCRdb took this table from immuneACCESS and kept in-frame rearrangements with V and J called. Such tables lack part of the clones; where checked against another copy, unresolved V genes explain under half of the gap, and the rest is unexplained. V and J calls and clone size come straight from that table; D and trimming were deduced from the DNA. Here the sample has around 450,000 clones; roughly 89% occur a single time. Together, the top ten hold around 2.6% of the sample.

The sample's treatment or condition label, decoded: about 20 received Ad26.COV2.S at low or high dose, single or two shots; about 5 received placebo; per-sample allocation not given. For vaccine and placebo recipients, repertoires were sequenced using samples collected on day 63 after the first injection. Between 29 July and 7 August 2020, Cohort 1b enrolled 20 to 30 adults aged 18-55 years at one site in Boston, USA. Ad26.COV2.S was a replication-incompetent adenovirus type 26 vector that expressed a prefusion-stabilized SARS-CoV-2 spike protein derived from the original Wuhan strain. The rearranged segments are TRBV5-1 and TRBJ2-1; TRBD1 is perhaps the D gene, given 5 matching bases. Specimen: peripheral blood, collected in a trial of Ad26.COV2.S vaccine versus placebo. The clonotype originates from a person aged 18-65 years who received the Ad26.COV2.S COVID-19 vaccine or a placebo. Here is the DNA: TGCGCCAGCAGCTTGGGGGGCAGCTCCTACAATGAGCAGTTCTTC. This codes for CASSLGGSSYNEQFF. This CDR3, with the reference TRBV5-1 and TRBJ2-1 proteins standing in past its ends, gives the full variable domain KAGVTQTPRYLIKTRGQQVTLSCSPISGHRSVSWYQQTPGQGLQFLFEYFSETQRNKGNFPGRFSGRQFSNSRSEMNVSTLELGDSALYLCASSLGGSSYNEQFFGPGTRLTVL.